Each of the 13 T cell receptor beta chains below was sequenced from the same sample in a study of blood T cell repertoires in COVID-19. Sequencing was performed with immunoSEQ multiplex PCR; in TCRdb, only in-frame clones are kept and a portion is missing. The sample includes under 400,000 clones, around 90% of them seen just once. The sample was peripheral blood. The source of these receptors is a woman aged 30 to 39 with COVID-19, enrolled during active disease.

This chain connects TRBV14 to TRBJ1-3, with D uncertain. The CDR3 covers 12 residues. CDR1 is SGHDN and CDR2 is FVKESK in the germline V gene. The ends were cut back, 2 bases at V and 8 bases at J, with 7 bases in the middle. Here the CDR3 DNA reads TGTGCCAGCAGCCAAATAAGAGACACCATATATTTT. Its protein product is CASSQIRDTIYF.

This chain uses TRBV18 with TRBJ1-1; D is unclear. The V and J ends lost 1 base and 7 bases respectively, with 10 bases between them. This CDR3 is 13 amino acids long. CDR1 KGHSH and CDR2 LQKENI come from the germline V gene. DNA of the CDR3: TGTGCCAGCTCACCACTCGGAGCCCATGAAGCTTTCTTT. Its translation is CASSPLGAHEAFF.

The chain uses TRBV30 and TRBJ2-7; 8 bases are a match to TRBD1. J gave up 2 bases and V 3 bases, and 12 bases lay outside the gene matches. Germline CDR1 and CDR2: GTSNPN and SVGIG (reference sequence). This CDR3 is built from 16 residues. The CDR3 bases are TGTGCCTGGAGCAAGGTCGGACAGGGCTCGCCCTACGAGCAGTACTTC. This translates into CAWSKVGQGSPYEQYF. The full variable domain, with the rest looked up from reference TRBV30 and TRBJ2-7, is SQTIHQWPATLVQPVGSPLSLECTVEGTSNPNLYWYRQAAGRGLQLLFYSVGIGQISSEVPQNLSASRPQDRQFILSSKKLLLSDSGFYLCAWSKVGQGSPYEQYFGPGTRLTVT.

The chain recombines TRBV18 with TRBJ1-1; the D is unclear. V was pared by 6 bases and J by 1 base, with 9 bases between. The CDR3 has 13 residues. The V gene's germline CDR1 is KGHSH and CDR2 LQKENI. CDR3 sequence reads: CASSATQNTEAFF. Written as DNA, the CDR3 is TGTGCCAGCTCGGCCACACAGAACACTGAAGCTTTCTTT.

The chain has TRBV10-3 and TRBJ2-1; 14 bases map to TRBD2. With 6 bases clipped from V and 9 bases from J, the junction kept 4 bases outside the gene matches. Germline V gene lookup returns CDR1 ENHRY and CDR2 SYGVKD. This CDR3 contains 14 residues. The CDR3 DNA sequence: TGTGCCATCAGCCTCGGGACTAGCGGGAGTGAGCAGTTCTTC. Its translation: CAISLGTSGSEQFF.

CDR3 DNA: TGTGCCAGCTCACGGACGGGGGAGAACACTGAAGCTTTCTTT. It codes for CASSRTGENTEAFF. The chain joins TRBV18 to TRBJ1-1; possibly TRBD1 for D (5 bases). The CDR3 consists of 14 residues. Germline CDR1 is KGHSH and CDR2 is LQKENI. Trimming took 4 bases from V and 1 from J, leaving 10 bases between them.

The chain combines TRBV28 with TRBJ1-1; D may be TRBD1 (6 bases). Germline V gives CDR1 MDHEN, CDR2 SYDVKM. Trimming shortened V by 10 bases and J by 1 base, and 16 bases separated the two germline ends. The CDR3 has 14 residues. In nucleotides, the CDR3 is TGTGCCACTCACAGGGCTCCTTCGAACACTGAAGCTTTCTTT. Amino acids: CATHRAPSNTEAFF.

The V gene is TRBV3-1 (or the pseudogene TRBV3-2), the J gene TRBJ2-7; the match to TRBD1 covers 8 bases. Germline V gene sequence: CDR1 LGHDT, CDR2 YNNKEL (reference sequence). J lost 1 base, V lost 0 bases, and 8 bases had no gene match. The CDR3 is 17 amino acids. CDR3 protein: CASSQDRGQGTSYEQYF. The CDR3 bases are TGTGCCAGCAGCCAAGATCGAGGACAGGGTACATCCTACGAGCAGTACTTC.

The V call is TRBV5-5, the J call TRBJ1-1; 7 nucleotides match TRBD1. The V gene end was trimmed by 2 bases and the J gene end by 5 bases; junction bases not matched to a gene: 6. In germline, CDR1 is SGHKS, CDR2 YYEKEE (reference sequence). The length of the CDR3 is 14 residues. CDR3 protein: CASSLQGSWTEAFF. In DNA, the CDR3 is TGTGCCAGCAGCTTACAGGGGAGTTGGACTGAAGCTTTCTTT.

The gene calls are TRBV6-4 and TRBJ2-1, with 8 positions matching TRBD2. The ends lost 9 bases at V and 4 bases at J; junction bases unmatched: 20. This CDR3 contains 18 residues. Germline V gene sequence: CDR1 MRHNA, CDR2 SNTAGT. The CDR3 here is CASSSGSGVGNGYNEQFF. CDR3 sequence (DNA): TGTGCCAGTTCAAGCGGGAGCGGTGTTGGGAACGGGTACAATGAGCAGTTCTTC.

To note about this clone: One end of the junction does not line up with germline, which may come from a read error. In nucleotides, the CDR3 is TGTGCCAGCAGTGAAGGTACAGGGGAGGACTTC. It codes for CASSEGTGEDF. This chain joins TRBV2 and TRBJ2-7; D may be TRBD1 (7 bases). Germline CDR1 SNHLY, CDR2 FYNNEI. CDR3 length: 11 amino acids.

DNA of the CDR3: TGTGCCACCAGCAGAGATCGGACAGAGATGGTCCCCCAGCATTTT. Its translation: CATSRDRTEMVPQHF. The gene calls are TRBV15 and TRBJ1-5; TRBD1 might be the D (6 bases). V gave up 0 bases and J gave up 10 bases, with 16 bases separating them. Germline assignment: CDR1 LNHNV and CDR2 YYDKDF (reference sequence). CDR3 length: 15 residues.

There are a few counts of this clone. In DNA form, the CDR3 reads TGTGCCAGCAGCGCGACAGGGGTCCCCTACGAGCAGTACTTC. Protein: CASSATGVPYEQYF. V usage is TRBV7-6 and J usage is TRBJ2-7; TRBD1 matches at 8 bases. V lost 5 bases, J lost 2 bases, and 5 bases stayed unmatched. CDR3 length: 14 amino acids. Germline CDR1 reads SGHVS; CDR2 reads FNYEAQ.